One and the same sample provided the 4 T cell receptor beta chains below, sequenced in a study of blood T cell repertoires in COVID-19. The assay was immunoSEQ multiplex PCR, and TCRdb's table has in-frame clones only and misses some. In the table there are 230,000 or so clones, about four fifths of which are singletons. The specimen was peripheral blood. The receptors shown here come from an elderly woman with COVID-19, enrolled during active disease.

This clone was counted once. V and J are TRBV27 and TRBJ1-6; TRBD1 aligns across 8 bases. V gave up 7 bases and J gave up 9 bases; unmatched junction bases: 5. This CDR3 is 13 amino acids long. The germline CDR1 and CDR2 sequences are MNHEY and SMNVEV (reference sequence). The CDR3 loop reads CASNYRGSSPLHF. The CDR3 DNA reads TGTGCCAGCAACTACAGGGGGAGTTCACCCCTCCACTTT.

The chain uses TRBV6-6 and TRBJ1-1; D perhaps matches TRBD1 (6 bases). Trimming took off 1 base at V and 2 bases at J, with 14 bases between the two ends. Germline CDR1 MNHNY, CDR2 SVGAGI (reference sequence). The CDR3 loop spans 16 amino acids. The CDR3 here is CASSYFPGTSNTEAFF. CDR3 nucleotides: TGTGCCAGCAGTTACTTTCCCGGGACATCAAACACTGAAGCTTTCTTT.

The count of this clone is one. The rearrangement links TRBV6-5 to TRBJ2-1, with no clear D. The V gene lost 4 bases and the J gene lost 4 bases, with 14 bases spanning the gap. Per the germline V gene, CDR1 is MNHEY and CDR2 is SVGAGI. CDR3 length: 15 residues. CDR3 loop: CASSSDTLNYNEQFF. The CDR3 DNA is TGTGCCAGCAGTTCCGACACCCTTAATTACAATGAGCAGTTCTTC.

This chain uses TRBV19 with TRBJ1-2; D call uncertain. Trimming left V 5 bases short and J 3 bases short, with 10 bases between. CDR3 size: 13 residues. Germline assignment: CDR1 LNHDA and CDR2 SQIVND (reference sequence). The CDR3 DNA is TGTGCCAGTAGTCCCACATTTCACTATGGCTACACCTTC. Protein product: CASSPTFHYGYTF.